The clone carrying this T cell receptor (beta chain) has more than one count but fewer than ten. As yet, its antigen is unknown. Reverse transcribing all isolated RNA meant expressed TCRB transcripts were sequenced. Repertoires were generated with immunoSEQ multiplex PCR, while TCRdb's copy carries only in-frame clones and drops some. This sample has some 370,000 clones; over 8.5% occur once, and the top ten carry roughly 0.54%. The data were obtained in a study of beta chain features in type 1 diabetes. Trimming cost V 5 bases and J 3 bases, with 10 bases left between them. Germline V gives CDR1 SEHNR, CDR2 FQNEAQ (reference sequence). The CDR3 is made up of 14 amino acids. Regarding the study as a whole: The study found moderately but significantly shorter TCRB CDR3s in all four CD4+ subsets of Type 1 diabetes patients.

V gene TRBV7-9 combines with J gene TRBJ2-2; D call uncertain. The sequence was obtained from a man aged 25 to 40 with type 1 diabetes. The specimen sequenced was central memory CD4+ T cells from blood. For the CDR3, the DNA is TGTGCCAGCAGCGCCCGACCGGACACCGGGGAGCTGTTTTTT. Translated: CASSARPDTGELFF.